The clone carrying this T cell receptor beta chain has only one observation. A much larger clone is a single base away; this may be a read error. Following RNA extraction, reverse transcription yielded cDNA that acted as the sequencing template. Using immunoSEQ multiplex PCR, the repertoire was profiled, and TCRdb retains in-frame clones only, with some absent. Among approximately 280,000 clones, 58% were seen once, and the ten largest hold approximately 2%. This record comes from a study of CD8+ T cells in alopecia areata. Losses at the gene ends were 3 bases for V and 2 bases for J; bases not matched to a gene: 1. The CDR3 covers 15 residues. The germline V gene encodes CDR1 SGHTA and CDR2 FQGNSA. The sample's treatment: oral pan-JAK inhibitor, 5-10 mg twice daily.

This clonotype originated in a human donor with alopecia areata. Sequencing was performed on CD4+ T cells sorted from blood, taken at week 24, from a patient treated with tofacitinib. This chain connects TRBV7-2 to TRBJ2-6, with TRBD2 matching 7 bases. The CDR3 reads CASSFGGAGANVLTF. DNA of the CDR3: TGTGCCAGCAGCTTTGGGGGGGCTGGGGCCAACGTCCTGACTTTC. Drawing the rest from reference TRBV7-2 and TRBJ2-6, the complete variable domain is GAGVSQSPSNKVTEKGKDVELRCDPISGHTALYWYRQSLGQGLEFLIYFQGNSAPDKSGLPSDRFSAERTGGSVSTLTIQRTQQEDSAVYLCASSFGGAGANVLTFGAGSRLTVL.